A single sample gave rise to the 22 T cell receptor beta chains below, sequenced in a study of blood T cell repertoires in COVID-19. The data were produced by immunoSEQ multiplex PCR, yet TCRdb's version contains in-frame clones alone and is incomplete. Of roughly 330,000 clones listed, roughly 88% are singletons. Sequences were obtained from peripheral blood. The source of these receptors is a woman aged 50 to 60 with acute or convalescent COVID-19.

This chain uses TRBV27 with TRBJ1-2, with 8 nucleotides matching TRBD1. V was pared by 5 bases and J by 8 bases, with 10 bases of the junction left unmatched. The CDR3 runs 14 residues. Germline CDR1 is MNHEY and CDR2 is SMNVEV (reference sequence). The CDR3 loop reads CASSHQTGVGGYTF. The CDR3 DNA sequence: TGTGCCAGCAGTCATCAGACAGGGGTCGGGGGCTACACCTTC.

This clone appeared once. The chain recombines TRBV6-1 with TRBJ2-7; a possible D gene is TRBD1 (7 bases). With 3 bases removed from V and 0 bases from J, the gap between germline ends came to 15 bases. CDR1 MNHNS and CDR2 SASEGT come from the germline V gene. The length of the CDR3 is 16 residues. The CDR3 DNA is TGTGCCAGCAGTGACCCGGGACAGACTAGCTCCTACGAGCAGTACTTC. Its protein is CASSDPGQTSSYEQYF.

The chain has TRBV28 and TRBJ2-3; 13 nucleotides line up with TRBD2. Germline trimming cut 4 bases from V and 4 bases from J; bases unmatched to any gene: 8. This CDR3 comprises 17 residues. Germline-derived CDR1 and CDR2 are MDHEN and SYDVKM. This CDR3 is CASSWETSGRIADTQYF. The CDR3 bases are TGTGCCAGCAGTTGGGAGACTAGCGGGAGGATCGCAGATACGCAGTATTTT. Complete variable domain (other parts from reference TRBV28 and TRBJ2-3): DVKVTQSSRYLVKRTGEKVFLECVQDMDHENMFWYRQDPGLGLRLIYFSYDVKMKEKGDIPEGYSVSREKKERFSLILESASTNQTSMYLCASSWETSGRIADTQYFGPGTRLTVL.

This clone was observed a single time. This chain connects TRBV9 to TRBJ2-2, with TRBD1 identical over 8 bases. This CDR3 contains 17 residues. With 3 bases clipped from V and 4 bases from J, the junction kept 11 bases outside the gene matches. In germline, CDR1 is SGDLS, CDR2 YYNGEE. CDR3 DNA sequence: TGTGCCAGCAGCGCCTCTACAGGGGGAGTAGGCACCGGGGAGCTGTTTTTT. Protein: CASSASTGGVGTGELFF.

The chain is built from TRBV12-3 or TRBV12-4 and TRBJ2-1; the match to TRBD1 covers 9 bases. The CDR3 covers 13 residues. V shed 7 bases, J shed 10 bases, and the junction held 8 bases outside the gene matches. This chain's CDR3 is CASIWRTGDEQFF. The CDR3 DNA is TGTGCCAGCATATGGAGGACAGGGGACGAGCAGTTCTTC.

CDR3 residues: CASSKTRDRLTNEKLFF. CDR3 in DNA: TGTGCCAGCTCAAAAACCCGGGACAGATTAACTAATGAAAAACTGTTTTTT. The rearrangement links TRBV18 to TRBJ1-4; 7 bases line up with TRBD1. CDR1 is KGHSH, CDR2 LQKENI, per germline. The CDR3 contains 17 residues. V lost 5 bases to trimming and J lost 1 base; unmatched junction nucleotides: 10.

The gene calls are TRBV5-1 and TRBJ1-2, with D perhaps TRBD1 (6 bases). Germline CDR1 SGHRS, CDR2 YFSETQ. Deletions cut 4 bases from V and 8 bases from J, with 21 bases between. The CDR3 contains 15 residues. The CDR3 sequence is CASSPVRQDPRGYTF. CDR3 coding DNA: TGCGCCAGCAGCCCTGTCCGACAGGACCCTAGGGGCTACACCTTC.

A single count supports this clone. The genes are TRBV10-3 and TRBJ1-2; perhaps TRBD1 as D (5 bases). Germline loops: CDR1 ENHRY, CDR2 SYGVKD. V dropped 2 bases and J dropped 0 bases, with 10 bases sitting between them. The CDR3 runs 15 residues. The CDR3 DNA sequence: TGTGCCATCAGTGAGGAGACAGAAGCTAACTATGGCTACACCTTC. Amino acids: CAISEETEANYGYTF.

The genes are TRBV29-1 and TRBJ2-7, with 11 bases fitting TRBD2. J lost 2 bases, V lost 6 bases, and 6 bases had no gene match. Germline V gene sequence: CDR1 SQVTM, CDR2 ANQGSEA. The length of the CDR3 is 14 residues. CDR3 DNA sequence: TGCAGCGTCGTTATAGCGGGAGGGCCCTACGAGCAGTACTTC. Translated, it gives CSVVIAGGPYEQYF.

The chain carries TRBV18 and TRBJ2-1; 12 bases fit TRBD2. Germline assignment: CDR1 KGHSH and CDR2 LQKENI. CDR3 length: 15 residues. J lost 9 bases, V lost 2 bases, and 5 bases had no gene match. CDR3 loop: CASSPSSGRAGEQFF. CDR3 nucleotides: TGTGCCAGCTCACCATCTAGCGGGAGGGCCGGTGAGCAGTTCTTC.

This chain joins TRBV27 and TRBJ2-5, with D perhaps TRBD1 (6 bases). This CDR3 is 14 amino acids long. In germline, CDR1 is MNHEY, CDR2 SMNVEV (reference sequence). The V end was cut by 0 bases, the J end by 8 bases, with 13 bases between. The CDR3 DNA is TGTGCCAGCAGTTTATCGGCATACAGGGAAACCCAGTACTTC. This codes for CASSLSAYRETQYF.

The J gene is TRBJ1-6, the V gene TRBV7-2; D call uncertain. The CDR3 runs to 13 residues. CDR1 SGHTA and CDR2 FQGNSA come from the germline V gene. The V end lost 4 bases, the J end lost 6 bases, and 7 bases lay between the germline ends. CDR3 in DNA: TGTGCCAGCAGCTCCTTCCTTAATTCACCCCTCCACTTT. It codes for CASSSFLNSPLHF.

This rearrangement joins TRBV3-1 (or the pseudogene TRBV3-2) to TRBJ2-2; unclear D gene. The V gene's germline CDR1 is LGHDT and CDR2 YNNKEL (reference sequence). V was shortened by 0 bases and J by 1 base, with 12 bases between the two germline ends. This CDR3 has 17 residues. CDR3 nucleotides: TGTGCCAGCAGCCAAGATGTTTTCCAGTTGAACACCGGGGAGCTGTTTTTT. It yields the protein CASSQDVFQLNTGELFF.

This sequence joins TRBV9 and TRBJ1-1, with TRBD1 matching over 9 bases. This CDR3 region has 17 residues. The V segment lost 3 bases and the J segment 4 bases; nucleotides outside the gene matches: 13. Germline lookup yields CDR1 SGDLS and CDR2 YYNGEE. CDR3 residues: CASSGGSLDRGSTEAFF. CDR3 DNA: TGTGCCAGCAGCGGAGGAAGTTTAGACAGGGGGAGCACTGAAGCTTTCTTT.

The chain employs TRBV2 and TRBJ2-7; TRBD1 agrees at 10 bases. Germline values: CDR1 SNHLY, CDR2 FYNNEI. The CDR3 is 14 residues long. The junction had 6 bases not matched to a gene; V was cut back by 10 bases and J by 0 bases. This CDR3 reads CATSDRGFSYEQYF. CDR3 DNA: TGTGCCACCTCGGACAGGGGGTTCTCCTACGAGCAGTACTTC.

The rearrangement joins TRBV6-1 to TRBJ1-4, with D hard to call. The CDR3 totals 14 residues. Looked up from germline, CDR1 is MNHNS and CDR2 is SASEGT. Deletions cut 2 bases from V and 4 bases from J, with 8 bases between. CDR3 in amino acids: CASSEQRYNEKLFF. CDR3 bases: TGTGCCAGCAGTGAACAGAGGTATAATGAAAAACTGTTTTTT.

The chain links TRBV7-3 to TRBJ2-7, with D maybe TRBD2 (6 bases). Germline CDR1 and CDR2: SGHTA and FQGTGA. Trimming took off 0 bases at V and 5 bases at J, with 20 bases between the two ends. The CDR3 covers 17 residues. The CDR3 DNA is TGTGCCAGCAGCTTAACCCCGGGACTCATTCTCGGGAACGAGCAGTACTTC. Protein sequence: CASSLTPGLILGNEQYF. Full variable domain (missing parts from reference TRBV7-3 and TRBJ2-7): GAGVSQTPSNKVTEKGKYVELRCDPISGHTALYWYRQSLGQGPEFLIYFQGTGAADDSGLPNDRFFAVRPEGSVSTLKIQRTERGDSAVYLCASSLTPGLILGNEQYFGPGTRLTVT.

Only one count was recorded for this clone. The genes are TRBV2 and TRBJ2-3; maybe TRBD2 (7 bases). Looked up from germline, CDR1 is SNHLY and CDR2 is FYNNEI. The CDR3 contains 13 residues. The V end lost 8 bases, the J end lost 5 bases, and 14 bases lay between the germline ends. CDR3 protein: CASVRGEGDTQYF. The CDR3 nucleotides read TGTGCCAGCGTAAGGGGGGAGGGAGATACGCAGTATTTT.

The CDR3 DNA follows: TGCAGCGTGGGGGGGGGACTAGCGGAGTCCTTTAATGAGCAGTTCTTC. This translates into CSVGGGLAESFNEQFF. This rearrangement joins TRBV29-1 to TRBJ2-1, with TRBD2 matching over 11 bases. This CDR3 is built from 16 residues. The V segment lost 6 bases and the J segment 7 bases; nucleotides outside the gene matches: 14. The germline V gene encodes CDR1 SQVTM and CDR2 ANQGSEA.

The J gene is TRBJ2-3, the V gene TRBV20-1, with TRBD2 as a possible D gene (5 bases). The CDR3 is 16 amino acids. Germline loops: CDR1 DFQATT, CDR2 SNEGSKA (reference sequence). CDR3 nucleotide sequence: TGCAGCGCTGGTGGGGAAGGTCTAGCAATTGCCGATACGCAGTATTTT. It codes for CSAGGEGLAIADTQYF.

The CDR3 here is CASRGTGRAEAFF. As DNA, the CDR3 is TGTGCCAGCAGGGGGACAGGGCGTGCTGAAGCTTTCTTT. This chain joins TRBV12-3 or TRBV12-4 and TRBJ1-1, with 9 nucleotides matching TRBD1. The CDR3 is made up of 13 amino acids. J lost 6 bases, V lost 6 bases, and 5 bases had no gene match.

The genes are TRBV7-2 and TRBJ2-4; D perhaps matches TRBD1 (5 bases). Per the germline V gene, CDR1 is SGHTA and CDR2 is FQGNSA. The CDR3 has 17 residues. With 3 bases removed from V and 0 bases from J, the gap between germline ends came to 15 bases. This chain's CDR3 is CASSFRSVGLAKNIQYF. The CDR3 region has the DNA TGTGCCAGCAGCTTTCGGTCCGTGGGGCTAGCCAAAAACATTCAGTACTTC. The whole variable domain, remainder taken from reference TRBV7-2 and TRBJ2-4, is GAGVSQSPSNKVTEKGKDVELRCDPISGHTALYWYRQSLGQGLEFLIYFQGNSAPDKSGLPSDRFSAERTGGSVSTLTIQRTQQEDSAVYLCASSFRSVGLAKNIQYFGAGTRLSVL.